This TCR beta chain was found in a study of blood T cell repertoires in COVID-19. Across the whole study: Acute and convalescent COVID-19 samples came from the United States, Italy and Spain.

The CDR3 length is 17 residues. V was clipped by 7 bases and J by 9 bases; unmatched bases: 21. Germline CDR1 and CDR2: SEHNR and FQNEAQ (reference sequence). Authors' processing steps: Amplification of reference gene primers provided the estimated nucleated cell counts. Profiling relied on immunoSEQ multiplex PCR, and the TCRdb table lists in-frame clones only, not all of them. D and trimming were read from the DNA, whereas the V and J calls and clone size are those reported in that table. The sample lists fewer than 200,000 clones; about three quarters were seen once. Sequencing input: peripheral blood. The chain has TRBV7-9 and TRBJ2-1; 7 bases are shared with TRBD2. The TCR sequence derives from a woman in her seventies with acute or convalescent COVID-19. The CDR3 coding sequence is TGTGCCAGCACTCGTTTAAGGAACTTTGCGGGAGATAGTGAGCAGTTCTTC. Protein product: CASTRLRNFAGDSEQFF.